A single sample is the source of the 23 T cell receptor beta chains below, sequenced in a study of blood T cell repertoires in COVID-19. TCRdb keeps only in-frame clones here, not all; method: immunoSEQ multiplex PCR. The table has about 220,000 clones, less than 85% seen once. The sequencing sample was made of peripheral blood. The receptors stem from a woman in her 70s with acute or convalescent COVID-19.

The chain uses TRBV19 and TRBJ2-5; 7 positions agree with TRBD2. With V trimmed by 3 bases and J by 1 base, 2 bases remained unmatched. CDR1 is LNHDA, CDR2 SQIVND, per germline (reference sequence). The CDR3 runs to 14 residues. CDR3 loop: CASSIGGGQETQYF. The DNA of the CDR3 is TGTGCCAGTAGTATTGGGGGGGGCCAAGAGACCCAGTACTTC.

V gene TRBV9 combines with J gene TRBJ2-3; TRBD2 might be the D (5 bases). Trimming left V 0 bases short and J 0 bases short, with 11 bases between. The CDR3 runs 16 residues. Germline CDR1 and CDR2: SGDLS and YYNGEE. CDR3 bases: TGTGCCAGCAGCGTAGGAGCGGCCAGAAGCACAGATACGCAGTATTTT. Residues: CASSVGAARSTDTQYF.

The V gene is TRBV5-1, the J gene TRBJ2-5, with TRBD2 identical over 9 bases. This CDR3 spans 15 amino acids. V lost 4 bases and J lost 5; bases outside the gene matches: 9. The germline gives CDR1 SGHRS, CDR2 YFSETQ. This chain's CDR3 is CASSPRTSVTETQYF. For the CDR3, the DNA is TGCGCCAGCAGCCCCCGGACTAGCGTCACCGAGACCCAGTACTTC.

The rearrangement links TRBV3-1 (or the pseudogene TRBV3-2) to TRBJ2-5; weak D call: TRBD2 (5 bases). V dropped 4 bases and J dropped 4 bases, with 10 bases sitting between them. The CDR3 covers 13 residues. Looked up from germline, CDR1 is LGHDT and CDR2 is YNNKEL (reference sequence). In DNA form, the CDR3 reads TGTGCCAGCAGCCCCCGCACTAGAGAGACCCAGTACTTC. This encodes CASSPRTRETQYF.

The genes are TRBV5-6 and TRBJ1-5; TRBD1 matches 8 bases. Germline-derived CDR1 and CDR2 are SGHDT and YYEEEE. After removal of 3 bases from V and 2 bases from J, the junction contained 7 bases not matched to a gene. CDR3 size: 16 residues. The CDR3: CASSSKPGQGNQPQHF. DNA for the CDR3: TGTGCCAGCAGCTCCAAACCGGGACAGGGCAATCAGCCCCAGCATTTT.

This rearrangement joins TRBV3-1 (or the pseudogene TRBV3-2) to TRBJ2-2; 12 bases match TRBD1. The CDR3 loop spans 18 amino acids. Germline CDR1 LGHDT, CDR2 YNNKEL (reference sequence). V lost 0 bases, J lost 2 bases, and 4 bases stayed unmatched. The CDR3 nucleotides read TGTGCCAGCAGCCAAGAAAGTGGGACAGGGGGCAACACCGGGGAGCTGTTTTTT. This codes for CASSQESGTGGNTGELFF.

The J gene is TRBJ2-6, the V gene TRBV23-1, with a possible D match to TRBD1 (6 bases). TRBV23-1 is recorded as an ORF, its role being uncertain. The CDR3 spans 19 residues. V shed 0 bases and J shed 1 base, with 16 bases lying between them. CDR3 coding DNA: TGCGCCAGCAGTCAATCGAGGGGGTCTTGGCTATCTGGGGCCAACGTCCTGACTTTC. It translates to CASSQSRGSWLSGANVLTF.

The sample holds a few counts of this clone. The V and J genes are TRBV6-5 and TRBJ1-2; no definite D call. This CDR3 has 13 residues. From germline, CDR1 is MNHEY and CDR2 SVGAGI. V was clipped by 8 bases and J by 2 bases, with 12 bases between them. The CDR3 DNA reads TGTGCCAGCTCCGAGGATAGAAACTATGGCTACACCTTC. Protein product: CASSEDRNYGYTF.

J is TRBJ2-1 and V is TRBV7-3; TRBD2 matches 11 bases. Germline V CDR1 and CDR2: SGHTA, FQGTGA. J lost 7 bases, V lost 2 bases, and 7 bases had no gene match. This CDR3 has 16 amino acids. CDR3 protein: CASSLSPSGGHNEQFF. DNA of the CDR3: TGTGCCAGCAGCTTATCTCCTAGCGGGGGGCATAATGAGCAGTTCTTC.

CDR3 DNA: TGCGCCACCTCACCCGGCGGGGGGCCGGTGGGGGAGACCCAGTACTTC. As protein: CATSPGGGPVGETQYF. V gene TRBV4-1 combines with J gene TRBJ2-5; 8 bases are shared with TRBD2. Per germline, CDR1 MGHRA and CDR2 YSYEKL. CDR3 size: 16 residues. The trim removed 10 bases at V and 5 bases at J, leaving 18 bases unmatched.

CDR3 nucleotides: TGCAGTGCCGTAAATAACATTCAGTACTTC. This sequence encodes CSAVNNIQYF. V gene TRBV20-1 combines with J gene TRBJ2-4, with D hard to call. With 6 bases removed from V and 7 bases from J, the gap between germline ends came to 7 bases. CDR1 is DFQATT, CDR2 SNEGSKA, per germline (reference sequence). The CDR3 consists of 10 residues.

The chain has TRBV19 and TRBJ1-1; D unresolved. This CDR3 is built from 14 residues. CDR1 LNHDA and CDR2 SQIVND come from the germline V gene (reference sequence). Trimming shortened V by 0 bases and J by 5 bases, and 10 bases separated the two germline ends. CDR3 region: CASSIETQWTEAFF. The CDR3 coding sequence is TGTGCCAGTAGTATAGAAACACAGTGGACTGAAGCTTTCTTT.

This clone showed up just once. The chain combines TRBV19 with TRBJ1-5, with D possibly matching TRBD1 (6 bases). Germline V lookup: CDR1 LNHDA, CDR2 SQIVND (reference sequence). Trimming cost V 6 bases and J 0 bases, with 12 bases left between them. This CDR3 spans 15 amino acids. CDR3 amino acids: CASRVTGYSNQPQHF. The CDR3 nucleotides are TGTGCCAGTAGGGTGACAGGTTATAGCAATCAGCCCCAGCATTTT. Full variable domain (remainder filled in from reference TRBV19 and TRBJ1-5): DGGITQSPKYLFRKEGQNVTLSCEQNLNHDAMYWYRQDPGQGLRLIYYSQIVNDFQKGDIAEGYSVSREKKESFPLTVTSAQKNPTAFYLCASRVTGYSNQPQHFGDGTRLSIL.

The rearrangement uses TRBV7-3 and TRBJ2-3, with unresolved D. Trimming removed 1 base from V and 0 bases from J, with 5 bases in between. The CDR3 is 14 amino acids. The V gene's germline CDR1 is SGHTA and CDR2 FQGTGA. The CDR3 sequence is CASSLMRSTDTQYF. The DNA of the CDR3 is TGTGCCAGCAGCTTAATGCGGAGCACAGATACGCAGTATTTT.

The rearrangement joins TRBV6-5 to TRBJ1-2; possible D gene TRBD1, 5 bases. In germline, CDR1 is MNHEY, CDR2 SVGAGI. V was shortened by 5 bases and J by 4 bases, with 14 bases between the two germline ends. This CDR3 is 14 amino acids long. CDR3 loop: CASSPMGGSYGYTF. The CDR3 nucleotides are TGTGCCAGCAGTCCAATGGGGGGAAGCTATGGCTACACCTTC.

The chain couples TRBV10-3 to TRBJ2-7, with 9 bases aligning to TRBD2. The CDR3 is made up of 13 amino acids. Trimming at V came to 6 bases and at J to 6 bases, leaving 6 bases not matched to a gene. In germline, CDR1 is ENHRY, CDR2 SYGVKD. Here the CDR3 reads CAIRASGVGEQYV. The CDR3 DNA is TGTGCCATCAGGGCTAGCGGGGTAGGCGAGCAGTACGTC.

The chain combines TRBV5-1 with TRBJ2-1, with TRBD2 identical over 9 bases. The V segment lost 3 bases and the J segment 4 bases; nucleotides outside the gene matches: 5. The CDR3 totals 15 residues. CDR1 is SGHRS, CDR2 YFSETQ, per germline. CDR3 DNA sequence: TGCGCCAGCAGCTCAGCGGGGGGCTCGTACAATGAGCAGTTCTTC. Translated, it gives CASSSAGGSYNEQFF.

The gene calls are TRBV24-1 and TRBJ1-5, with TRBD1 as a possible D gene (5 bases). Germline assignment: CDR1 KGHDR and CDR2 SFDVKD. CDR3 length: 16 residues. V lost 4 bases, J lost 1 base, and 13 bases lay in between. The CDR3 DNA sequence: TGTGCCACCAGTGACCATACCCGGGGGAGCAATCAGCCCCAGCATTTT. Protein product: CATSDHTRGSNQPQHF.

Written as DNA, the CDR3 is TGTGCCAGTAGTATTTCCGCGGGGAGTGGCAATGAGCAGTTCTTC. As protein: CASSISAGSGNEQFF. V and J are TRBV19 and TRBJ2-1, with D tentatively TRBD2 (6 bases). Germline CDR1 reads LNHDA; CDR2 reads SQIVND (reference sequence). The CDR3 has 15 amino acids. V shed 3 bases and J shed 6 bases, with 15 bases lying between them. The full variable domain, rest sourced from reference TRBV19 and TRBJ2-1, is DGGITQSPKYLFRKEGQNVTLSCEQNLNHDAMYWYRQDPGQGLRLIYYSQIVNDFQKGDIAEGYSVSREKKESFPLTVTSAQKNPTAFYLCASSISAGSGNEQFFGPGTRLTVL.

The chain couples TRBV7-2 to TRBJ2-1, with TRBD2 matching over 12 bases. Per the germline V gene, CDR1 is SGHTA and CDR2 is FQGNSA. V was clipped by 2 bases and J by 9 bases; unmatched bases: 2. CDR3 length: 14 residues. The CDR3 DNA reads TGTGCCAGCAGCTTACTACTAGCGGGGGGTGAGCAGTTCTTC. Translating gives CASSLLLAGGEQFF. Full variable domain (outside the CDR3, taken from reference TRBV7-2 and TRBJ2-1): GAGVSQSPSNKVTEKGKDVELRCDPISGHTALYWYRQSLGQGLEFLIYFQGNSAPDKSGLPSDRFSAERTGGSVSTLTIQRTQQEDSAVYLCASSLLLAGGEQFFGPGTRLTVL.

The chain has TRBV6-5 and TRBJ2-7; a possible D gene is TRBD1 (6 bases). The CDR3 is made up of 12 amino acids. Trimming left V 5 bases short and J 6 bases short, with 11 bases between. Germline lookup yields CDR1 MNHEY and CDR2 SVGAGI. The CDR3 spells CASSLHRAEQYV. As DNA, the CDR3 is TGTGCCAGCAGTCTCCACAGGGCCGAGCAGTACGTC.

This chain links TRBV5-1 with TRBJ2-6; 8 bases line up with TRBD1. The CDR3 runs 17 residues. Germline V lookup: CDR1 SGHRS, CDR2 YFSETQ. V shed 0 bases and J 3 bases; nucleotides not matched to a gene: 5. Here the CDR3 reads CASSLGQGYGGANVLTF. The DNA of the CDR3 is TGCGCCAGCAGCTTGGGACAGGGGTACGGTGGGGCCAACGTCCTGACTTTC.

The gene calls are TRBV6-5 and TRBJ2-5; possible D gene TRBD2, 5 bases. Germline V gene data show CDR1 as MNHEY and CDR2 as SVGAGI. The V end lost 5 bases, the J end lost 7 bases, and 17 bases lay between the germline ends. The CDR3 covers 14 residues. The CDR3 sequence: CASSPRSDRGTQYF. CDR3 sequence (DNA): TGTGCCAGCAGTCCCCGGTCTGACCGGGGGACCCAGTACTTC.